This T cell receptor beta chain was recovered during a study of T cells in women clearing cervical HPV infection. With regard to this clone: Its target is unknown. The CDR3 is cut off 3 residues early in the read; its end comes from the germline J gene.

The length of the CDR3 is 14 residues. Germline V gives CDR1 DFQATT, CDR2 SNEGSKA (reference sequence). The junction had 8 bases not matched to a gene; V was cut back by 3 bases and J by 4 bases. Clones were read by immunoSEQ multiplex PCR, and TCRdb kept only the in-frame ones, dropping some. Its clone listing holds 20,000 to 25,000 clones. Whole-study results and caveats: Controls had more TRBV6-7 (about 0.16%) than cases (roughly 0.11%).

This receptor was taken from a woman aged 18-69 years with a cervical HPV16 infection that either progressed to CIN3+ or cleared (not recorded which). The rearrangement joins TRBV20-1 to TRBJ2-7; 8 nucleotides agree with TRBD1. The sample comprised blood buffy coat. The CDR3 spells CSASHGQGAYEQYF. The covered CDR3 bases are TGCAGTGCTAGCCACGGACAGGGAGCATACGAG.